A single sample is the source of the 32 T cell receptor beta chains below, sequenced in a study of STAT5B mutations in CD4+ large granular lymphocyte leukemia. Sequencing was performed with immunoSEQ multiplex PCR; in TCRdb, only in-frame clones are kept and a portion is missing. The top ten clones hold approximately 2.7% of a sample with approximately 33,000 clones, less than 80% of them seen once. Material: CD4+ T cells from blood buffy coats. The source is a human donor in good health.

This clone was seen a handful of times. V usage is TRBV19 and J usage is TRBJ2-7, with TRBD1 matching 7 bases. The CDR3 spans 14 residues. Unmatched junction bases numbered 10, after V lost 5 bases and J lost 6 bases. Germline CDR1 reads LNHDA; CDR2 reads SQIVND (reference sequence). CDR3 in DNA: TGTGCCAGTAGTGTCCACAGGGGACCCAGCGAGCAGTACTTC. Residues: CASSVHRGPSEQYF.

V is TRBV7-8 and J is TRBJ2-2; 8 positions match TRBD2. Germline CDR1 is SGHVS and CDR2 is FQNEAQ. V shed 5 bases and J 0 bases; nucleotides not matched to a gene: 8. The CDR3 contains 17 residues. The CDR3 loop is CASSRQPGLANTGELFF. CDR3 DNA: TGTGCCAGCAGCCGCCAGCCGGGACTAGCGAACACCGGGGAGCTGTTTTTT.

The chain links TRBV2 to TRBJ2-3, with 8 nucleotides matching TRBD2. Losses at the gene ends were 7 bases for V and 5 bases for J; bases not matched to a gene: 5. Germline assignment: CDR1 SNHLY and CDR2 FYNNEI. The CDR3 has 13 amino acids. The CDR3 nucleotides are TGTGCCAGCAACGGGGGGGCCGTAGATACGCAGTATTTT. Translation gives CASNGGAVDTQYF.

The CDR3 protein is CASSQDHGTETSPLHF. In DNA, the CDR3 is TGCGCCAGCAGCCAAGATCACGGGACAGAAACTTCACCCCTCCACTTT. V is TRBV4-1 and J is TRBJ1-6; 7 bases are a match to TRBD1. CDR3 length equals 16 residues. CDR1 is MGHRA and CDR2 is YSYEKL in the germline V gene. The V segment lost 0 bases and the J segment 9 bases; nucleotides outside the gene matches: 8.

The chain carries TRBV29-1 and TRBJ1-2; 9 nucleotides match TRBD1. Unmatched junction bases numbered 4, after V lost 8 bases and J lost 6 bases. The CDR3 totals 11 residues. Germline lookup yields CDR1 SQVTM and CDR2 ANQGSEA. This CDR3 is CSMGQGNGYTF. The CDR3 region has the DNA TGCAGCATGGGACAGGGTAATGGCTACACCTTC.

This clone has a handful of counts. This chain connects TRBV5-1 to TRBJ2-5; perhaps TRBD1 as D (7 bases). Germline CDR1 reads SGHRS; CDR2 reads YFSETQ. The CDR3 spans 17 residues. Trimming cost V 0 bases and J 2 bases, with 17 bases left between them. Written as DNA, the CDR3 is TGCGCCAGCAGCTTGGGACAGGGAGGATTGGTGCAAGAGACCCAGTACTTC. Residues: CASSLGQGGLVQETQYF.

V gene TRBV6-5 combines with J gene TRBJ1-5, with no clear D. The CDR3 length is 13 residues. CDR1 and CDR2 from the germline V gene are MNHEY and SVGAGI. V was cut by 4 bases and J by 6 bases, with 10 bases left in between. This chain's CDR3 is CASSLGRTQPQHF. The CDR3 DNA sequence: TGTGCCAGCAGTTTGGGAAGAACTCAGCCCCAGCATTTT.

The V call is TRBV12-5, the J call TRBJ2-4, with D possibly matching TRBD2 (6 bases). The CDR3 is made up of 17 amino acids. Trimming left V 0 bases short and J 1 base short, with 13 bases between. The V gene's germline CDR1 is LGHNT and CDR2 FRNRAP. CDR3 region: CASGLVVSGGAKNIQYF. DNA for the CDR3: TGTGCTAGTGGTTTGGTCGTGTCCGGAGGGGCCAAAAACATTCAGTACTTC.

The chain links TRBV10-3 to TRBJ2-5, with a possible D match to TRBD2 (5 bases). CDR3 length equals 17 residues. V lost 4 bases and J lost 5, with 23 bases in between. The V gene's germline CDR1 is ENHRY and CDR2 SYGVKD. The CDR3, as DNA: TGTGCCATCAGTGGCGTGGGAGAAGGCATTTTAGCGGAGACCCAGTACTTC. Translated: CAISGVGEGILAETQYF.

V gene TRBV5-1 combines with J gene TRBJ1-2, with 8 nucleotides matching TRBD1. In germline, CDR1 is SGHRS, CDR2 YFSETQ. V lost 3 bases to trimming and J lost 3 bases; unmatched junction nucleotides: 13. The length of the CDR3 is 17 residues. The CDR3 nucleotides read TGCGCCAGCAGCTGGACAGGGAGGGACGAATATTACTATGGCTACACCTTC. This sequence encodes CASSWTGRDEYYYGYTF.

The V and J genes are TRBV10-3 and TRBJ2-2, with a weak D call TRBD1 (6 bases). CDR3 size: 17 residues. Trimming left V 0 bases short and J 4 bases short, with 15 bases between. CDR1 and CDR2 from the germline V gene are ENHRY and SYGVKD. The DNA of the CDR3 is TGTGCCATCAGTGAGTCGTCGACAGGTGCAGGCACCGGGGAGCTGTTTTTT. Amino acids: CAISESSTGAGTGELFF.

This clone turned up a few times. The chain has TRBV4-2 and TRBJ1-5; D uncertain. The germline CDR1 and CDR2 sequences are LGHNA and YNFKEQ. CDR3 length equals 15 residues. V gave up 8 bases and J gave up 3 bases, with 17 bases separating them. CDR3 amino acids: CASPQRASFNQPQHF. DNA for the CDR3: TGTGCCAGCCCTCAGAGGGCCAGCTTCAATCAGCCCCAGCATTTT.

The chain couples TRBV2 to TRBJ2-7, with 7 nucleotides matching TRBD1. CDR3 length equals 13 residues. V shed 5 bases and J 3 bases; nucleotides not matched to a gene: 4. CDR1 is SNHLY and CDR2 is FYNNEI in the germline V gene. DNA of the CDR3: TGTGCCAGCAGTTGGACAGGATTCTACGAGCAGTACTTC. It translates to CASSWTGFYEQYF.

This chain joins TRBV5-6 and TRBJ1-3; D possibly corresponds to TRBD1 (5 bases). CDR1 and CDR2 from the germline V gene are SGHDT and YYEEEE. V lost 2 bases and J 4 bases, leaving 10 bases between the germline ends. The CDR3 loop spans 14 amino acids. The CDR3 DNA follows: TGTGCCAGCAGCTTTGGGCAGGGCGGAAACACCATATATTTT. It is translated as CASSFGQGGNTIYF.

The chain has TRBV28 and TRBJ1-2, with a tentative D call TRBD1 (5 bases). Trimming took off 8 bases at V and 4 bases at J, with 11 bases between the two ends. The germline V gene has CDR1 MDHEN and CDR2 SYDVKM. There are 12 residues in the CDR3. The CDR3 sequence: CASFWGGYGYTF. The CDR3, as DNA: TGTGCCAGCTTTTGGGGGGGCTATGGCTACACCTTC.

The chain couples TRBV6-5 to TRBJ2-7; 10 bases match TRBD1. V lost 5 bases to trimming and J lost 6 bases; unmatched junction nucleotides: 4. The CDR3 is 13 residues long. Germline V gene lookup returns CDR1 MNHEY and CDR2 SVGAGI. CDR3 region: CASSTDRGPEQYF. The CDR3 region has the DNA TGTGCCAGCAGTACCGACAGGGGGCCCGAGCAGTACTTC.

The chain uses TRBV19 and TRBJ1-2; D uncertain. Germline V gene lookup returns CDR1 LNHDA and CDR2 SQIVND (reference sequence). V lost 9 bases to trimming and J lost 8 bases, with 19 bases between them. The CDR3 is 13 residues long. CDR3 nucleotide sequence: TGTGCCAGCCGATCCGGGCCAATGGAGGGCTACACCTTC. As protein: CASRSGPMEGYTF. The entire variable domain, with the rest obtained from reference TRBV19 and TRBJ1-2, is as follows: DGGITQSPKYLFRKEGQNVTLSCEQNLNHDAMYWYRQDPGQGLRLIYYSQIVNDFQKGDIAEGYSVSREKKESFPLTVTSAQKNPTAFYLCASRSGPMEGYTFGSGTRLTVV.

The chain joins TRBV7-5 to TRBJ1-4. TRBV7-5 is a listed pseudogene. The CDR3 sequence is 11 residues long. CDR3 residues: CARASSEKLFF. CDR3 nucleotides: TGTGCCAGGGCTAGCAGTGAAAAACTGTTTTTT.

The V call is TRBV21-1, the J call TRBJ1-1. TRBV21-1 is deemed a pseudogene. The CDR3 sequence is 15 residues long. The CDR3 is CASSKPGWGGTEAFF. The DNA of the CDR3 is TGTGCCAGCAGCAAACCGGGGTGGGGGGGCACTGAAGCTTTCTTT.

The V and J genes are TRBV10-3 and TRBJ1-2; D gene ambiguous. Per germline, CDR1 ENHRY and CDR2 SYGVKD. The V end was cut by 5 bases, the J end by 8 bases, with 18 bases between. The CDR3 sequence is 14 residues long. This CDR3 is CAISPSNHFYGYTF. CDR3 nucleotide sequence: TGTGCCATCAGTCCCAGTAACCATTTTTACGGCTACACCTTC.

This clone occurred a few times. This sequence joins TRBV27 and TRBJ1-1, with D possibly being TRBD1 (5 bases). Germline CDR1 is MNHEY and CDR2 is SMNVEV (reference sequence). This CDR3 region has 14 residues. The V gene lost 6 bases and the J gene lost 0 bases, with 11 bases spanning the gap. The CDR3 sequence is CASRTTGLNTEAFF. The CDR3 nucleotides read TGTGCCAGCAGAACCACAGGTCTGAACACTGAAGCTTTCTTT.

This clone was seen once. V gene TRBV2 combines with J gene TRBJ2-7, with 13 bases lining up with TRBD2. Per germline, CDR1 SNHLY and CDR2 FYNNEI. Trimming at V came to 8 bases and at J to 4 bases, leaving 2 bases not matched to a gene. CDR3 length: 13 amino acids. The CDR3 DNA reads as TGTGCCAGCGGGGGACTAGCGGGGTACGAGCAGTACTTC. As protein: CASGGLAGYEQYF.

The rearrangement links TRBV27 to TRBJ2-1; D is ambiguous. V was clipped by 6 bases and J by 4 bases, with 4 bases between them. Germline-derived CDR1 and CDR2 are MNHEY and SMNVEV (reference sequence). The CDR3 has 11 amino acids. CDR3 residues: CASRMYNEQFF. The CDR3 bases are TGTGCCAGCAGAATGTACAATGAGCAGTTCTTC.

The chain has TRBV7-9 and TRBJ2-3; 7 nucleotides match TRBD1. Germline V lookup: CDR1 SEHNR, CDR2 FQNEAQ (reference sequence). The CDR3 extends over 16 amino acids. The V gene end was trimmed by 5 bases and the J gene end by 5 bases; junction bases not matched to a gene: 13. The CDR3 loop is CASSLTTGMVGDTQYF. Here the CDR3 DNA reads TGTGCCAGCAGCCTGACGACAGGGATGGTTGGAGATACGCAGTATTTT. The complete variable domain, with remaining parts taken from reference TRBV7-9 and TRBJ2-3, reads DTGVSQNPRHKITKRGQNVTFRCDPISEHNRLYWYRQTLGQGPEFLTYFQNEAQLEKSRLLSDRFSAERPKGSFSTLEIQRTEQGDSAMYLCASSLTTGMVGDTQYFGPGTRLTVL.

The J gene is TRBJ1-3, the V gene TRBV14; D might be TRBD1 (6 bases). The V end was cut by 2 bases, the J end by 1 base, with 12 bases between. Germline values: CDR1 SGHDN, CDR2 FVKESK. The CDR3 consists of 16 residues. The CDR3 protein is CASSQKRGISGNTIYF. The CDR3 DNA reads TGTGCCAGCAGCCAAAAGAGGGGGATTTCTGGAAACACCATATATTTT.

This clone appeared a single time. The CDR3 nucleotides read TGTGCCAGCAGCCCGACCGGGACAGGAGCCTACGAGCAGTACTTC. Translating gives CASSPTGTGAYEQYF. The gene calls are TRBV5-4 and TRBJ2-7, with 8 bases identical to TRBD1. After removal of 4 bases from V and 2 bases from J, the junction contained 8 bases not matched to a gene. This CDR3 region has 15 residues. CDR1 and CDR2 from the germline V gene are SGHNT and YYREEE (reference sequence).

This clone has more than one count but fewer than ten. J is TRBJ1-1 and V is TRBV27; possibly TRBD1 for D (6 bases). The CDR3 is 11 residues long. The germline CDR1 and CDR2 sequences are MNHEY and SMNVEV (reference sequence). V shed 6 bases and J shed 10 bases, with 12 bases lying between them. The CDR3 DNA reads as TGTGCCAGCAGCCTTGGACAGCGAGCTTTCTTT. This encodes CASSLGQRAFF.

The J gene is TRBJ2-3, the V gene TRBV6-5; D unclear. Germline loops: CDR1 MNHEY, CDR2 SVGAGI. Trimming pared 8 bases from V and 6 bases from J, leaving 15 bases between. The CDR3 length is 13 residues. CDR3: CASWEVKADTQYF. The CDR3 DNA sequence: TGTGCCAGCTGGGAAGTGAAGGCGGATACGCAGTATTTT.

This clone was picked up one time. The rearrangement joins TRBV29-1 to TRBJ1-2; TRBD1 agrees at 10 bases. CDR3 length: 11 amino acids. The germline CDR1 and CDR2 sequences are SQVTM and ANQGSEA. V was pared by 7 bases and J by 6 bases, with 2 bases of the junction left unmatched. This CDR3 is CSADRGHGYTF. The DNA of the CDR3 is TGCAGCGCCGACAGGGGGCATGGCTACACCTTC.

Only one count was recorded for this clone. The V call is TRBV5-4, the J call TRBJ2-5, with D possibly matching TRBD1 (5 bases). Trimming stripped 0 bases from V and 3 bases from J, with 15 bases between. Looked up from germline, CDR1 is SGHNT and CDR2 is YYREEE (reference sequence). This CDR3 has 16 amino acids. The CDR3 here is CASSLGQGVGKETQYF. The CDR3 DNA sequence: TGTGCCAGCAGCTTGGGGCAGGGCGTGGGAAAAGAGACCCAGTACTTC.

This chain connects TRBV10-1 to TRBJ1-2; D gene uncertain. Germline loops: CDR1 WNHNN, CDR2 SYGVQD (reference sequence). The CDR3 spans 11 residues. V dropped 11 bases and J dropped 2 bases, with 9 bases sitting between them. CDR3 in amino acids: CAWRANYGYTF. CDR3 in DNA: TGCGCCTGGAGGGCGAACTATGGCTACACCTTC.

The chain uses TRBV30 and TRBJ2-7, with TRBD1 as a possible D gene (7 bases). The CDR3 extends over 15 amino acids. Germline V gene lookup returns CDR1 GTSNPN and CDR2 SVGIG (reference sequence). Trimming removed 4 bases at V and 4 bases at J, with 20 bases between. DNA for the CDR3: TGTGCCTGGAAACCAGGGGGGACAGCGAGTTACGAGCAGTACTTC. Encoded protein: CAWKPGGTASYEQYF. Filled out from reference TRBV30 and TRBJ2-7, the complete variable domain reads SQTIHQWPATLVQPVGSPLSLECTVEGTSNPNLYWYRQAAGRGLQLLFYSVGIGQISSEVPQNLSASRPQDRQFILSSKKLLLSDSGFYLCAWKPGGTASYEQYFGPGTRLTVT.